This TCR beta chain is drawn from a study of T cells in Graves' hyperthyroidism and ophthalmopathy. What was amplified from RNA transcripts were TCR beta CDR3 regions. Initially, a first-round RT-PCR of the TCR CDR3 employed the HTBI primer set. TCRdb redid the calling of the multiplex PCR reads with MiXCR, one entry per CDR3 protein. Seen here are hundreds of thousands of distinct CDR3 sequences, 13% observed once, and the top ten hold 9.2%. V dropped 7 bases and J dropped 0 bases, with 13 bases sitting between them. The CDR3 totals 15 residues. This clonotype was seen ten or more times. The sequenced sample consisted of blood. V is TRBV12-3 or TRBV12-4 and J is TRBJ1-3; TRBD1 is a possible D gene (5 bases). The TCR originated in a woman in her late teens or twenties with Graves' hyperthyroidism. The CDR3 region has the DNA TGTGCCAGCACGCTAGGGGATTACTCTGGAAACACCATATATTTT. Amino acids: CASTLGDYSGNTIYF.